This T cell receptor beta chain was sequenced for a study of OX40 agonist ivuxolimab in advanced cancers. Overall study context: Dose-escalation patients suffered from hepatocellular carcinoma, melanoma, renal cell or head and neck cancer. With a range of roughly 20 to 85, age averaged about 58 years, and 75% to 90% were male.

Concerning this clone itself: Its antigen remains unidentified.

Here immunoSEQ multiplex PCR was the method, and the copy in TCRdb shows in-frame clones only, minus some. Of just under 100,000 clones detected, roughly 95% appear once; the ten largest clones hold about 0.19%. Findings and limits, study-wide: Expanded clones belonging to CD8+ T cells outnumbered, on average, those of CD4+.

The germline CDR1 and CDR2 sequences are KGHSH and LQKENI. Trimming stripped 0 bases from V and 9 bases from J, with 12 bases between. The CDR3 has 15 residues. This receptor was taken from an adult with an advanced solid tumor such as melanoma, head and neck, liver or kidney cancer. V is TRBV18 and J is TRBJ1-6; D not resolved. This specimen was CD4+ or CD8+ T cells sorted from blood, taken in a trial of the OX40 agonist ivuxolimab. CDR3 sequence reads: CASSPPAQVGSPLHF. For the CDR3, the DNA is TGTGCCAGCTCACCACCGGCGCAGGTCGGTTCACCCCTCCACTTT.